The 15 T cell receptor beta chains presented below share a single source sample, sequenced in a study of sequential checkpoint blockade in melanoma (dated by TCRdb to between 2018 and 2021). The library was generated by the immunoSEQ multiplex PCR assay. What TCRdb holds here is the immuneACCESS table cut down to in-frame rearrangements. Part of the clones is not present; checked against another copy, under half of the missing clones reflect an unresolved V gene, and the others are unexplained. The sample yields fewer than 40,000 clones; over 75% were counted once. Together, the top ten hold 9.5% to 15% of the sample. What this sample's treatment or condition label stands for: randomized to nivolumab then ipilimumab (arm A) or the reverse (arm B). The input for sequencing was CD8+ T cells sorted from blood (inferred from file names), taken from a patient given nivolumab and ipilimumab in sequence. These receptors were obtained from a human donor with melanoma.

The chain carries TRBV29-1 and TRBJ1-1, with D uncertain. The CDR3 has 12 amino acids. V was clipped by 4 bases and J by 1 base, with 7 bases between them. The germline V gene encodes CDR1 SQVTM and CDR2 ANQGSEA. The CDR3 bases are TGCAGCGTTGGGGCGCGGAACACTGAAGCTTTCTTT. Its translation: CSVGARNTEAFF.

This clone was counted a single time. The chain links TRBV6-1 to TRBJ1-5; D not resolved. V gave up 2 bases and J gave up 3 bases, with 17 bases separating them. The CDR3 loop spans 17 amino acids. Per germline, CDR1 MNHNS and CDR2 SASEGT. In DNA form, the CDR3 reads TGTGCCAGCAGTGAATTGATAGAAGATATCGTCAATCAGCCCCAGCATTTT. It codes for CASSELIEDIVNQPQHF.

The gene calls are TRBV7-9 and TRBJ2-1; 12 bases match TRBD2. Looked up from germline, CDR1 is SEHNR and CDR2 is FQNEAQ (reference sequence). CDR3 length: 18 amino acids. V lost 5 bases and J lost 0; bases outside the gene matches: 8. The CDR3 loop is CASSPLAGGPSSYNEQFF. The CDR3 coding sequence is TGTGCCAGCAGCCCTCTAGCGGGAGGGCCCTCCTCCTACAATGAGCAGTTCTTC.

V is TRBV7-8 and J is TRBJ2-7; no definite D call. The CDR3 is made up of 17 amino acids. Per the germline V gene, CDR1 is SGHVS and CDR2 is FQNEAQ. Trimming left V 5 bases short and J 6 bases short, with 26 bases between. This CDR3 reads CASSLSLTRRPPPEQYV. The DNA for the CDR3 is TGTGCCAGCAGCCTTTCCTTGACAAGAAGACCTCCGCCCGAGCAGTACGTC.

This rearrangement joins TRBV2 to TRBJ2-7; TRBD1 matches at 8 bases. CDR1 and CDR2 from the germline V gene are SNHLY and FYNNEI. V lost 5 bases and J lost 3; bases outside the gene matches: 3. The CDR3 length is 13 residues. CDR3 DNA: TGTGCCAGCAGTTTTACAGGGGGCTACGAGCAGTACGTC. It specifies CASSFTGGYEQYV.

The V and J genes are TRBV27 and TRBJ2-1, with 8 nucleotides matching TRBD1. Germline CDR1 is MNHEY and CDR2 is SMNVEV (reference sequence). V shed 5 bases, J shed 8 bases, and the junction held 17 bases outside the gene matches. There are 17 residues in the CDR3. In DNA, the CDR3 is TGTGCCAGCAGTCCCTGGACAGGGAGGAGCGGAGGCGATGAGCAGTTCTTC. Amino acids: CASSPWTGRSGGDEQFF.

The V gene is TRBV5-6, the J gene TRBJ2-5; D might be TRBD2 (5 bases). V dropped 0 bases and J dropped 5 bases, with 14 bases sitting between them. This CDR3 is 15 amino acids long. Germline assignment: CDR1 SGHDT and CDR2 YYEEEE. CDR3 protein: CASSLAYGGRETQYF. Written as DNA, the CDR3 is TGTGCCAGCAGCTTGGCCTATGGAGGTCGCGAGACCCAGTACTTC.

The CDR3 here is CASSLGGGYPTEAFF. In DNA form, the CDR3 reads TGTGCCAGCAGCTTGGGTGGGGGGTACCCCACTGAAGCTTTCTTT. The rearrangement uses TRBV7-6 and TRBJ1-1; D is possibly TRBD1 (5 bases). CDR1 and CDR2 from the germline V gene are SGHVS and FNYEAQ. Trimming stripped 3 bases from V and 4 bases from J, with 15 bases between. The CDR3 consists of 15 residues.

The chain employs TRBV27 and TRBJ1-2; no clear D gene. The CDR3 runs 15 residues. Trimming removed 0 bases at V and 4 bases at J, with 12 bases between. Germline-derived CDR1 and CDR2 are MNHEY and SMNVEV (reference sequence). DNA for the CDR3: TGTGCCAGCAGTTTATCCTCGGGAGGGTCCTATGGCTACACCTTC. Protein: CASSLSSGGSYGYTF.

CDR3 in DNA: TGTGCCAGCAGTTTATTCGGGACAGGGGGCGCGGCCTACGAGCAGTACTTC. Amino acid sequence: CASSLFGTGGAAYEQYF. The rearrangement uses TRBV27 and TRBJ2-7, with TRBD1 matching over 12 bases. Germline V gives CDR1 MNHEY, CDR2 SMNVEV (reference sequence). V gave up 1 base and J gave up 2 bases; unmatched junction bases: 6. The CDR3 length is 17 residues.

The chain couples TRBV6-5 to TRBJ1-2; tentatively, D is TRBD1 (6 bases). The CDR3 runs to 13 residues. Trimming stripped 0 bases from V and 8 bases from J, with 10 bases between. The germline V gene has CDR1 MNHEY and CDR2 SVGAGI. Here the CDR3 reads CASSYSGAGGYTF. DNA of the CDR3: TGTGCCAGCAGTTACTCGGGGGCAGGGGGCTACACCTTC.

This clone appeared a few times. This rearrangement joins TRBV14 to TRBJ2-2; D is unclear. The CDR3 consists of 12 residues. Trimming took 1 base from V and 8 from J, leaving 5 bases between them. Per germline, CDR1 SGHDN and CDR2 FVKESK. The CDR3 reads CASSQASGELFF. Here the CDR3 DNA reads TGTGCCAGCAGCCAAGCATCAGGGGAGCTGTTTTTT.

This clone was observed a handful of times. The chain links TRBV7-9 to TRBJ1-4, with 8 bases fitting TRBD1. Trimming took 4 bases from V and 3 from J; bases not matched to a gene: 1. The CDR3 covers 14 residues. Germline lookup yields CDR1 SEHNR and CDR2 FQNEAQ (reference sequence). The CDR3 region is CASSSTGANEKLFF. The CDR3 DNA reads as TGTGCCAGCAGCTCGACAGGGGCTAATGAAAAACTGTTTTTT.

This chain connects TRBV10-3 to TRBJ1-1; unclear D gene. The V gene lost 6 bases and the J gene lost 3 bases, with 11 bases spanning the gap. The CDR3 covers 13 residues. CDR1 ENHRY and CDR2 SYGVKD come from the germline V gene. The CDR3 loop is CAIRVAGDTEAFF. The CDR3 nucleotides read TGTGCCATCAGGGTAGCTGGCGACACTGAAGCTTTCTTT.

This chain joins TRBV7-3 and TRBJ2-7, with D perhaps matching TRBD1 (7 bases). Germline-derived CDR1 and CDR2 are SGHTA and FQGTGA. CDR3 size: 15 residues. V shed 8 bases and J shed 2 bases, with 19 bases lying between them. The CDR3 DNA sequence: TGTGCCAGCGCAAGAGGGCCAGGGGGGCCCTACGAGCAGTACTTC. Its translation is CASARGPGGPYEQYF. The whole variable domain, remainder taken from reference TRBV7-3 and TRBJ2-7, is GAGVSQTPSNKVTEKGKYVELRCDPISGHTALYWYRQSLGQGPEFLIYFQGTGAADDSGLPNDRFFAVRPEGSVSTLKIQRTERGDSAVYLCASARGPGGPYEQYFGPGTRLTVT.